Each of the 26 T cell receptor beta chains below was sequenced from the same sample in a study of cytotoxic CD8 clonotypes in ibrutinib-treated CLL (dated by TCRdb to the early 2020s). Library method: the immunoSEQ multiplex PCR assay. TCRdb took this table from immuneACCESS and kept in-frame rearrangements with V and J called. Such tables lack part of the clones; where checked against another copy, unresolved V genes explain under half of the gap, and the rest is unexplained. This sample lists about 310,000 clones; 70% to 80% were detected once. The top ten constitute 5% to 7% of the sample. The input for sequencing was PBMCs, taken before ibrutinib treatment. The receptors come from a human donor with chronic lymphocytic leukemia.

V gene TRBV30 combines with J gene TRBJ1-5; no reliable D call. The CDR3 length is 13 residues. Trimming removed 0 bases at V and 5 bases at J, with 8 bases between. Germline V gene sequence: CDR1 GTSNPN, CDR2 SVGIG (reference sequence). The CDR3 DNA is TGTGCCTGGAGTGTACGGGCGCATCAGCCCCAGCATTTT. It encodes CAWSVRAHQPQHF.

This chain connects TRBV5-1 to TRBJ2-5, with TRBD2 matching 8 bases. Trimming took 2 bases from V and 8 from J; bases not matched to a gene: 8. The germline V gene has CDR1 SGHRS and CDR2 YFSETQ. This CDR3 comprises 14 residues. The CDR3 reads CASSFRSGSYTQYF. The CDR3 DNA follows: TGCGCCAGCAGCTTTCGGAGCGGGAGTTATACCCAGTACTTC.

The V and J genes are TRBV20-1 and TRBJ2-7; D unclear. Germline CDR1 and CDR2: DFQATT and SNEGSKA (reference sequence). The CDR3 has 11 residues. The ends were cut back, 5 bases at V and 2 bases at J, with 7 bases in the middle. This CDR3 reads CSAVLTYEQYF. CDR3 DNA: TGCAGTGCTGTCCTTACCTACGAGCAGTACTTC.

The table lists this clone with a count of one. The chain employs TRBV7-2 and TRBJ2-5; TRBD1 aligns across 7 bases. Germline V gene lookup returns CDR1 SGHTA and CDR2 FQGNSA. Trimming removed 1 base from V and 1 base from J; junction bases left unmatched: 3. The CDR3 covers 15 residues. CDR3 nucleotide sequence: TGTGCCAGCAGCTTAGTAGGGGACAGCCAAGAGACCCAGTACTTC. Translating gives CASSLVGDSQETQYF.

The chain uses TRBV4-1 and TRBJ1-1, with no clear D. This CDR3 has 12 amino acids. Germline lookup yields CDR1 MGHRA and CDR2 YSYEKL. Trimming shortened V by 1 base and J by 6 bases, and 6 bases separated the two germline ends. The CDR3 sequence: CASSQGRAEAFF. CDR3 sequence (DNA): TGCGCCAGCAGCCAAGGACGGGCTGAAGCTTTCTTT.

V gene TRBV30 combines with J gene TRBJ2-5; D gene unclear. This CDR3 contains 13 residues. V shed 2 bases and J shed 3 bases, with 10 bases lying between them. Germline assignment: CDR1 GTSNPN and CDR2 SVGIG (reference sequence). CDR3 nucleotide sequence: TGTGCCTGGAGTTCAGGAGAGAAAGAGACCCAGTACTTC. Residues: CAWSSGEKETQYF.

The chain is built from TRBV6-4 and TRBJ2-2; 11 bases align to TRBD2. V was pared by 7 bases and J by 5 bases, with 6 bases of the junction left unmatched. The germline CDR1 and CDR2 sequences are MRHNA and SNTAGT. CDR3 length equals 15 residues. CDR3 in DNA: TGTGCCAGCACTCGACTAGCGGGAACTACCGGGGAGCTGTTTTTT. Its translation is CASTRLAGTTGELFF.

Remarks on this clone: Other DNA sequences in the same sample also yield this CDR3. The chain uses TRBV9 and TRBJ1-2; D gene uncertain. V was trimmed by 0 bases and J by 2 bases, leaving 8 bases between them. Germline V lookup: CDR1 SGDLS, CDR2 YYNGEE. The CDR3 consists of 14 residues. The CDR3 here is CASSVGAGNYGYTF. The CDR3 coding sequence is TGTGCCAGCAGCGTAGGGGCAGGCAACTATGGCTACACCTTC.

The gene calls are TRBV9 and TRBJ2-1; TRBD2 matches 10 bases. V lost 0 bases and J lost 4; bases outside the gene matches: 13. The CDR3 contains 19 residues. CDR1 is SGDLS, CDR2 YYNGEE, per germline. The CDR3 region has the DNA TGTGCCAGCAGCGTAGGGTGGTCCCCGGGACTAGCGAAGTACAATGAGCAGTTCTTC. The encoded protein is CASSVGWSPGLAKYNEQFF.

Turning to this clone: Other DNA sequences in the same sample also yield this CDR3. V usage is TRBV18 and J usage is TRBJ2-7; D might be TRBD1 or TRBD2, each matching 6 bases. V was pared by 0 bases and J by 4 bases, with 10 bases between. CDR3 length: 14 residues. Looked up from germline, CDR1 is KGHSH and CDR2 is LQKENI. CDR3 sequence: CASSPPSGAYEQYF. CDR3 bases: TGTGCCAGCTCACCACCCTCGGGGGCATACGAGCAGTACTTC. Filled out from reference TRBV18 and TRBJ2-7, the complete variable domain reads NAGVMQNPRHLVRRRGQEARLRCSPMKGHSHVYWYRQLPEEGLKFMVYLQKENIIDESGMPKERFSAEFPKEGPSILRIQQVVRGDSAAYFCASSPPSGAYEQYFGPGTRLTVT.

The chain combines TRBV30 with TRBJ2-5; D might be TRBD1 (6 bases). Germline CDR1 GTSNPN, CDR2 SVGIG (reference sequence). This CDR3 has 15 residues. Trimming shortened V by 3 bases and J by 2 bases, and 16 bases separated the two germline ends. The CDR3: CAWSFFRGQQETQYF. CDR3 bases: TGTGCCTGGAGCTTTTTTAGGGGACAACAAGAGACCCAGTACTTC. Full variable domain (outside the CDR3, taken from reference TRBV30 and TRBJ2-5): SQTIHQWPATLVQPVGSPLSLECTVEGTSNPNLYWYRQAAGRGLQLLFYSVGIGQISSEVPQNLSASRPQDRQFILSSKKLLLSDSGFYLCAWSFFRGQQETQYFGPGTRLLVL.

The V and J genes are TRBV9 and TRBJ2-5, with D unresolved. Germline values: CDR1 SGDLS, CDR2 YYNGEE. This CDR3 region has 13 residues. V lost 0 bases, J lost 5 bases, and 8 bases lay in between. The CDR3 is CASSVEYGETQYF. The CDR3 bases are TGTGCCAGCAGCGTAGAGTACGGGGAGACCCAGTACTTC. The whole variable domain, filled in from reference TRBV9 and TRBJ2-5, reads DSGVTQTPKHLITATGQRVTLRCSPRSGDLSVYWYQQSLDQGLQFLIQYYNGEERAKGNILERFSAQQFPDLHSELNLSSLELGDSALYFCASSVEYGETQYFGPGTRLLVL.

The chain employs TRBV18 and TRBJ1-1, with TRBD1 as a possible D gene (5 bases). The CDR3 totals 13 residues. Germline V gene sequence: CDR1 KGHSH, CDR2 LQKENI. V was pared by 5 bases and J by 1 base, with 8 bases between. The CDR3 here is CASSNRGNTEAFF. CDR3 bases: TGTGCCAGCTCAAATAGGGGGAACACTGAAGCTTTCTTT.

This clone was seen just once. The chain links TRBV11-2 to TRBJ2-7, with 11 bases fitting TRBD2. The germline CDR1 and CDR2 sequences are SGHAT and FQNNGV. The CDR3 spans 15 residues. Trimming took 5 bases from V and 2 from J; bases not matched to a gene: 5. The CDR3: CASSQGLAEPYEQYF. The CDR3 DNA is TGTGCCAGCAGCCAGGGACTAGCGGAACCCTACGAGCAGTACTTC. The full variable domain, in which reference TRBV11-2 and TRBJ2-7 provide the parts outside the CDR3, is EAGVAQSPRYKIIEKRQSVAFWCNPISGHATLYWYQQILGQGPKLLIQFQNNGVVDDSQLPKDRFSAERLKGVDSTLKIQPAKLEDSAVYLCASSQGLAEPYEQYFGPGTRLTVT.

This rearrangement joins TRBV28 to TRBJ2-7, with a tentative D call TRBD1 (6 bases). Trimming cost V 7 bases and J 6 bases, with 22 bases left between them. Looked up from germline, CDR1 is MDHEN and CDR2 is SYDVKM. The CDR3 loop spans 15 amino acids. CDR3 region: CASTTTGHPMGEQYF. The CDR3 DNA reads TGTGCCAGCACTACGACGGGACACCCCATGGGCGAGCAGTACTTC.

This clone turned up a few times. The rearrangement uses TRBV10-1 and TRBJ2-4; no clear D. The ends were cut back, 2 bases at V and 9 bases at J, with 11 bases in the middle. This CDR3 spans 13 amino acids. Germline CDR1 and CDR2: WNHNN and SYGVQD (reference sequence). The chain's CDR3 is CASSEGDHSIQYF. The CDR3 nucleotides are TGCGCCAGCAGTGAGGGAGATCACAGCATTCAGTACTTC.

The chain combines TRBV18 with TRBJ1-1; no clear D gene. CDR1 and CDR2 from the germline V gene are KGHSH and LQKENI. The CDR3 loop spans 14 amino acids. Trimming left V 1 base short and J 3 bases short, with 9 bases between. The CDR3 region has the DNA TGTGCCAGCTCACCACAGCCGTGGGACACTGAAGCTTTCTTT. Translating it yields CASSPQPWDTEAFF. Full variable domain (remainder filled in from reference TRBV18 and TRBJ1-1): NAGVMQNPRHLVRRRGQEARLRCSPMKGHSHVYWYRQLPEEGLKFMVYLQKENIIDESGMPKERFSAEFPKEGPSILRIQQVVRGDSAAYFCASSPQPWDTEAFFGQGTRLTVV.

V usage is TRBV5-1 and J usage is TRBJ2-7; D is uncertain. Germline V gene sequence: CDR1 SGHRS, CDR2 YFSETQ. This CDR3 has 15 amino acids. Trimming took off 0 bases at V and 0 bases at J, with 10 bases between the two ends. The CDR3 sequence is CASSLVDQASYEQYF. The CDR3 DNA follows: TGCGCCAGCAGCTTGGTTGACCAGGCCTCCTACGAGCAGTACTTC.

V gene TRBV19 combines with J gene TRBJ1-1, with D uncertain. CDR1 is LNHDA, CDR2 SQIVND, per germline (reference sequence). The CDR3 is 15 amino acids. Trimming pared 1 base from V and 3 bases from J, leaving 12 bases between. The CDR3 spells CASSIVPGIDTEAFF. The CDR3 nucleotides are TGTGCCAGTAGTATAGTACCGGGAATCGACACTGAAGCTTTCTTT.

This clone showed up just once. The rearrangement links TRBV9 to TRBJ2-3, with 9 bases identical to TRBD2. The CDR3 extends over 16 amino acids. From germline, CDR1 is SGDLS and CDR2 YYNGEE. Unmatched junction bases numbered 9, after V lost 0 bases and J lost 7 bases. DNA of the CDR3: TGTGCCAGCAGCGTAGTGGGTAGCGGGAGTAGAAATACGCAGTATTTT. Protein sequence: CASSVVGSGSRNTQYF.

This chain joins TRBV6-6 and TRBJ1-1; 8 nucleotides match TRBD1. The CDR3 has 14 amino acids. V lost 6 bases, J lost 1 base, and 4 bases stayed unmatched. CDR1 and CDR2 (germline): MNHNY, SVGAGI (reference sequence). The CDR3, as DNA: TGTGCCAGCAGCCAAGGACAGGGGAACACTGAAGCTTTCTTT. As protein: CASSQGQGNTEAFF.

This chain links TRBV29-1 with TRBJ2-7; 10 nucleotides match TRBD2. CDR3 length: 15 amino acids. Germline values: CDR1 SQVTM, CDR2 ANQGSEA. Trimming cost V 4 bases and J 2 bases; bases outside gene matches: 8. The CDR3 region is CSVAPLAGEAYEQYF. The CDR3, as DNA: TGCAGCGTTGCCCCCCTAGCGGGAGAGGCCTACGAGCAGTACTTC.

V gene TRBV13 combines with J gene TRBJ2-3; 12 bases map to TRBD2. CDR1 PRHDT and CDR2 FYEKMQ come from the germline V gene (reference sequence). The CDR3 contains 16 residues. Trimming at V came to 3 bases and at J to 2 bases, leaving 3 bases not matched to a gene. In DNA, the CDR3 is TGTGCCAGCAGCTTCCGGACTAGCGGGACCACAGATACGCAGTATTTT. This gives the protein CASSFRTSGTTDTQYF.

This chain links TRBV4-3 with TRBJ2-5, with D perhaps TRBD1 (6 bases). The J call is in doubt because the DNA end fits TRBJ2-7 better. Germline V gene sequence: CDR1 LGHNA, CDR2 YSLEER. This CDR3 has 16 residues. This CDR3 is CASSSQPGTMSYEQYF. DNA for the CDR3: TGCGCCAGCAGCTCCCAACCCGGGACAATGTCCTACGAGCAGTACTTC.

The chain uses TRBV2 and TRBJ2-1; unclear D gene. With 11 bases removed from V and 2 bases from J, the gap between germline ends came to 22 bases. This CDR3 is built from 16 residues. Germline assignment: CDR1 SNHLY and CDR2 FYNNEI. The CDR3 is CAAHLDVRGAYNEQFF. CDR3 nucleotides: TGTGCCGCCCACCTCGACGTCCGCGGAGCCTACAATGAGCAGTTCTTC.

The V gene is TRBV5-8, the J gene TRBJ2-7; D is undetermined. Trimming stripped 2 bases from V and 1 base from J, with 10 bases between. This CDR3 is built from 14 residues. Looked up from germline, CDR1 is SGHTS and CDR2 is YDEGEE. The CDR3 loop is CASSLSWRSYEQYF. The CDR3 bases are TGTGCCAGCAGCTTAAGTTGGCGTTCCTACGAGCAGTACTTC.